The clone carrying this TCR beta chain was found many times. The antigen remains undetermined. Individual cDNA molecules each received unique molecular identifiers attached to them. TCRdb reprocessed the 5' RACE reads with MiXCR, giving one entry per CDR3 protein. The table records about 49,000 distinct CDR3 sequences, about 11% of them present only once. V lost 3 bases, J lost 7 bases, and 7 bases lay in between. There are 12 residues in the CDR3. Germline-derived CDR1 and CDR2 are MDHEN and SYDVKM. The sample belongs to a study of early T cells in non-severe SARS-CoV-2 infection. About the research overall: Sequenced material consisted of bulk RNA (from unsorted whole blood), and chains were unpaired. Broader study findings: Using VDJdb, the matching emphasized anti-spike CD8 responses while missing private and CD4 specificities.

This chain joins TRBV28 and TRBJ1-5; D is unclear. This receptor was identified in an adult who was a healthcare worker with PCR-confirmed SARS-CoV-2 infection or an uninfected control (not recorded which). Sequenced sample: whole blood. The CDR3 region is CASSLRGQPQHF. The CDR3 coding sequence is TGTGCCAGCAGTTTGCGAGGGCAGCCCCAGCATTTT.